A single count supports the clone carrying this T cell receptor beta chain. The sample originates from a study of blood T cell repertoires in COVID-19. Study background: Samples of COVID-19 (acute and convalescent) were obtained from the United States, Italy and Spain. PBMCs, B-cell-depleted T cells, or T cells provided the cDNA or gDNA that made up the material.

As originally analysed: Cell counts per sample came from amplifying reference gene primers. Produced via immunoSEQ multiplex PCR; TCRdb's table is partial and in-frame only. That table furnishes V, J and clone size, whereas the DNA furnished D and trimming. Counted here are fewer than 350,000 clones, approximately 86% occurring once; the ten biggest clones make up about 8.6%. The germline V and J ends were trimmed by 3 bases and 10 bases, with 17 bases remaining between them. The germline V gene has CDR1 LGHDT and CDR2 YNNKEL (reference sequence). This CDR3 has 14 amino acids. The sample taken for sequencing was peripheral blood. This clonotype was obtained from a man aged 40-50 years with active or convalescent COVID-19. The chain is built from TRBV3-1 (or the pseudogene TRBV3-2) and TRBJ2-3, with D possibly matching TRBD2 (5 bases). This chain's CDR3 is CASSQEVLEVAQYF. The CDR3 region has the DNA TGTGCCAGCAGCCAGGAGGTTCTAGAGGTGGCGCAGTATTTT.